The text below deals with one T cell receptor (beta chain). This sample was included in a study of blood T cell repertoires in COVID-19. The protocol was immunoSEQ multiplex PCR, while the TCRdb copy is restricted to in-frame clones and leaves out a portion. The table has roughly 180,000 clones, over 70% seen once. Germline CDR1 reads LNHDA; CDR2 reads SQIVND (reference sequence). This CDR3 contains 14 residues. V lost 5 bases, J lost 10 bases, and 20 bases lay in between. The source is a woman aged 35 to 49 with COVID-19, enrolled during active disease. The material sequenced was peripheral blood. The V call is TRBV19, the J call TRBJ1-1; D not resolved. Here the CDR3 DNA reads TGTGCCAGTAGTCATAATTTCGACACCCCAGGAGCTTTCTTT. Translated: CASSHNFDTPGAFF.